This T cell receptor beta chain is drawn from a study of regulatory T cells. Trimming cost V 3 bases and J 1 base, with 17 bases left between them. Per germline, CDR1 SGDLS and CDR2 YYNGEE. The length of the CDR3 is 16 residues. The primer mix had 52 TRBV and 13 TRBJ primers. This table comes from immunoSEQ multiplex PCR, and its TCRdb copy is limited to in-frame clones, with some not included. Of over 25,000 clones in the sample, 85% to 95% are singletons; the top ten hold under 2%. Points from the study as a whole: In CD3G-deficient patients, conventional CD4+ T cells were enriched for hydrophobic CDR3 residues at positions 6 and 7.

Turning to this clone: Its cognate antigen is unknown.

The sequence derives from a person between 18 and 30 years old with CD3G deficiency. The chain combines TRBV9 with TRBJ2-7; D perhaps matches TRBD2 (5 bases). Sample: conventional CD4+ T cells sorted from blood. The CDR3: CASSAGLIKRSYEQYF. In DNA form, the CDR3 reads TGTGCCAGCAGCGCAGGACTGATTAAGCGGTCCTACGAGCAGTACTTC. The full variable domain, its missing parts supplied by reference TRBV9 and TRBJ2-7, is DSGVTQTPKHLITATGQRVTLRCSPRSGDLSVYWYQQSLDQGLQFLIQYYNGEERAKGNILERFSAQQFPDLHSELNLSSLELGDSALYFCASSAGLIKRSYEQYFGPGTRLTVT.